Described below is a single T cell receptor (beta chain) sequence and its context. These data originate in a study of intratumoral heterogeneity in liver cancer. Study as a whole: Patients were mostly male, median age around 60 years.

This CDR3 comprises 14 residues. Germline CDR1 is SNHLY and CDR2 is FYNNEI. V was clipped by 6 bases and J by 4 bases, with 12 bases between them. The protocol was immunoSEQ multiplex PCR, while the TCRdb copy is restricted to in-frame clones and leaves out a portion. The profile covers just over 20,000 clones, with around 78% appearing a single time and 17% taken by the ten largest. The gene calls are TRBV2 and TRBJ1-4, with a weak D call TRBD1 (5 bases). Material: tumor-adjacent normal tissue, obtained before any cancer treatment. The origin of this receptor is a woman between 65 and 79 years old with hepatocellular carcinoma. The CDR3 sequence is CASSSGTDNEKLFF. DNA of the CDR3: TGTGCCAGCAGCTCCGGGACGGATAATGAAAAACTGTTTTTT.